The clone carrying this T cell receptor beta chain was picked up a small number of times. Its cognate antigen is unknown. The source of the sample is a study of cytomegalovirus exposure and HLA in healthy donors. Study conclusions and caveats: Testing in vitro showed three CMV-associated chains specific for CMV antigens. In a later analysis, productive TCRs from donors in an Asian-associated ancestry cluster reportedly carried fewer N-insertions than the cohort mean. Segments of the TCR beta V type were, in most cases, productive about 90% or about 30% of the time in an earlier analysis. V- and J-gene trimming of TCR beta was linked (in a later analysis) to a missense DCLRE1C variant.

Between the trimmed V and J ends, which lost 4 bases and 1 base, there was a span of 10 bases. This CDR3 has 14 amino acids. Germline values: CDR1 MGHRA, CDR2 YSYEKL. The PCR employed 60 Vbeta primers together with 13 Jbeta primers. Generated by immunoSEQ multiplex PCR, the TCRdb table keeps only in-frame clones and is missing some. The table has under 150,000 clones, around 73% seen once. The gene calls are TRBV4-1 and TRBJ1-1, with no clear D. The specimen was PBMCs. This sequence originates from a woman aged 40 to 50 in good health and CMV-seronegative. As DNA, the CDR3 is TGCGCCAGCAGCCCCTACCGGGGGAACACTGAAGCTTTCTTT. It codes for CASSPYRGNTEAFF.